The TCR beta chain under discussion was sequenced for a study of T-cell reconstitution after alpha-beta-depleted transplantation in children. Germline lookup yields CDR1 SGDLS and CDR2 YYNGEE. The length of the CDR3 is 16 residues. The V and J ends lost 0 bases and 4 bases, in that order; junction bases with no gene match: 5. Many counts were recorded for this clonotype. Molecular barcoding with unique molecular identifiers was used for the TCRbeta library. TCRdb analysed the PCR reads with MiXCR anew, one entry per CDR3 protein. The sample comprises over 150,000 distinct CDR3 sequences, about 6.3% of which are singletons, and roughly 3% rests with the top ten.

The sample here was PBMCs from the stem cell graft donor, taken from the stem cell graft. The chain is built from TRBV9 and TRBJ2-1; 9 nucleotides match TRBD2. This receptor was taken from a human donor who donated a stem cell graft to a child with Wiskott-Aldrich syndrome. As DNA, the CDR3 is TGTGCCAGCAGCGTAGGCGGGGGGGCGCCGTACAATGAGCAGTTCTTC. Translation: CASSVGGGAPYNEQFF.